This T cell receptor (beta chain) originates from a study of blood T cell repertoires in COVID-19. Seattle researchers signed up patients amid active infection and tracked them longitudinally. Produced via immunoSEQ multiplex PCR; TCRdb's table is partial and in-frame only. The data contain approximately 300,000 clones, about 85% of them singletons. In germline, CDR1 is SGHRS, CDR2 YFSETQ. The CDR3 spans 15 residues. V trimming: 3 bases; J trimming: 6 bases; junction bases outside the gene matches: 5. The chain uses TRBV5-1 and TRBJ1-6, with 8 bases aligning to TRBD1. The receptor's source is a human donor with COVID-19, enrolled during active disease. The donor label of this sample is uncertain. Sample: peripheral blood. The CDR3 nucleotides read TGCGCCAGCAGCTCGGAACAGGGGGGTAATTCACCCCTCCACTTT. The encoded protein is CASSSEQGGNSPLHF.